The present entry profiles one T cell receptor beta chain with its context. Its target antigen remains unknown. Nothing much larger sits one base from this clone, and base qualities are not available. Peripheral blood CD8+ and CD4+ T cells from healthy donors, Susac syndrome patients and multiple sclerosis patients were profiled by high-throughput TCR beta sequencing. Treatment-naive patients with stable or active relapsing-remitting disease fulfilling revised McDonald criteria were used as multiple sclerosis controls. CD8+ TEMRA cells were enriched by FACS, while bulk CD8+ and CD4+ T cells were purified by magnetic negative isolation. Blood was drawn into EDTA tubes, processed within 24 hours, and PBMCs were isolated by density gradient centrifugation. PBMCs intended for TCR sequencing were cryopreserved in liquid nitrogen and thawed later in a water bath at 37 degrees C. Purity of sorted or isolated CD4+, CD8+ and CD8+ TEMRA cells was at least 90%.

RNA was extracted using the RNeasy kit, and about 0.45 to 1 microgram was reverse transcribed with random hexamers. The immunoSEQ multiplex PCR assay, which covers 54 Vbeta and 13 Jbeta segments, was used to amplify TCR beta CDR3 regions. PCR amplification bias was corrected using a synthetic template baseline for primer optimization and computational correction. In the authors' own workflow: Reads were annotated to V, D and J genes per IMGT and analyzed with immunoSEQ Analyzer, keeping only productive sequences. Clonality was calculated as one minus the Shannon entropy normalized by log2 of the number of productive unique sequences. Public and private clones were assessed among the 100 most prevalent clones of each patient and control. Clones were defined as Susac-specific if absent from the healthy and MS cohorts, from more than 900 published viral clones and from other ImmuneACCESS disease sequences. TCRdb reprocessing: public reads trimmed at Q25 with fastp, clones called with MiXCR, in-frame beta chains kept. Rows are unified per CDR3 protein, each entry keeping the most common DNA and genes. TCRdb's processing, not the authors', yielded these V and J calls. The table for this sample lists 250,000 to 350,000 distinct CDR3 sequences; 85% of them were counted only once. The leading ten clones occupy over 0.1% of the sample.

The CDR1 and CDR2 encoded by the germline V gene (reference sequence) are LNHDA and SQIVND. The CDR3, from cysteine to phenylalanine, totals 15 residues. Only the CDR3 region is kept as DNA, spanning 45 bases read in frame from base 1. Trimming leaves V shorter by 6 bases and J shorter by 5 bases, with the junction holding 10 bases beyond the gene matches. The sample comes from a study of CD8 T cells in Susac syndrome (dated by TCRdb to between 2018 and 2021). For the wider study: Repertoire sequencing was used to test whether CD8+ T cell activation and differentiation in Susac syndrome was antigen driven. The study compared CD8+ T cell repertoire clonality among over 9 healthy donors, roughly 14 Susac syndrome patients and roughly 16 multiple sclerosis patients. Findings and caveats that apply to the study as a whole: The number of individuals in the TCR sequencing and HLA analysis was recognized as being relatively small.

Sequenced input: CD8+ T cells from PBMCs. The clonotype was recovered from a human donor with multiple sclerosis. The chain joins TRBV19 to TRBJ2-5; 9 middle bases align to TRBD2. The CDR3 protein: CASRRQGLAWETQYF. The sequenced DNA is TGTGCCAGTAGAAGACAGGGACTAGCTTGGGAGACCCAGTACTTC.